Below, 19 T cell receptor beta chains from the same sample are listed, as sequenced in a study of T cell responses to AZD1222 COVID-19 vaccine. Libraries were prepared by immunoSEQ multiplex PCR; TCRdb keeps only in-frame clonotypes and omits some of them. Of about 110,000 clones in the sample, about 87% were seen once. Source: peripheral blood, taken 28 days after the second AZD1222 dose. The receptors derive from an adult who received the AZD1222 COVID-19 vaccine.

This clone came up once. This chain joins TRBV5-4 and TRBJ1-1; D call uncertain. This CDR3 comprises 12 residues. V was shortened by 0 bases and J by 5 bases, with 5 bases between the two germline ends. CDR1 and CDR2 from the germline V gene are SGHNT and YYREEE (reference sequence). The CDR3 loop is CASSLAQTEAFF. CDR3 sequence (DNA): TGTGCCAGCAGCTTGGCCCAAACTGAAGCTTTCTTT.

Regarding this clone: Within the sample, other DNA sequences also encode this same CDR3. This rearrangement joins TRBV7-9 to TRBJ1-1; perhaps TRBD1 as D (6 bases). The CDR3 runs to 14 residues. Trimming took 1 base from V and 7 from J, leaving 13 bases between them. In germline, CDR1 is SEHNR, CDR2 FQNEAQ (reference sequence). CDR3 region: CASSLVAGGGEAFF. The CDR3 DNA reads TGTGCCAGCAGCTTAGTGGCCGGGGGCGGTGAAGCTTTCTTT.

The rearrangement links TRBV3-1 (or the pseudogene TRBV3-2) to TRBJ1-4, with a tentative D call TRBD1 (5 bases). CDR1 and CDR2 (germline): LGHDT, YNNKEL (reference sequence). This CDR3 is 14 amino acids long. The ends were cut back, 2 bases at V and 7 bases at J, with 11 bases in the middle. In nucleotides, the CDR3 is TGTGCCAGCAGCCAACGGAGGGGCAGTGAAAAACTGTTTTTT. Translated, it gives CASSQRRGSEKLFF.

The chain links TRBV19 to TRBJ2-6; TRBD2 might be the D (7 bases). This CDR3 has 16 amino acids. Between the trimmed V and J ends, which lost 8 bases and 2 bases, there was a span of 16 bases. Germline V gives CDR1 LNHDA, CDR2 SQIVND (reference sequence). The CDR3 here is CASLPGGWAGANVLTF. CDR3 DNA sequence: TGTGCCAGTCTTCCGGGGGGCTGGGCTGGGGCCAACGTCCTGACTTTC.

The V gene is TRBV2, the J gene TRBJ1-1; D perhaps matches TRBD1 (5 bases). The CDR3 is 12 residues long. The V gene lost 7 bases and the J gene lost 0 bases, with 6 bases spanning the gap. The germline CDR1 and CDR2 sequences are SNHLY and FYNNEI. In DNA, the CDR3 is TGTGCCAGCACCAGGGTGAACACTGAAGCTTTCTTT. It translates to CASTRVNTEAFF.

The V gene is TRBV11-1, the J gene TRBJ2-5; possibly TRBD1 for D (6 bases). Germline V gene sequence: CDR1 SGHAT, CDR2 FQDESV (reference sequence). Trimming stripped 5 bases from V and 5 bases from J, with 12 bases between. There are 13 residues in the CDR3. DNA of the CDR3: TGTGCCAGCAGCGCAGGGGCAGGGGAGACCCAGTACTTC. Translated, it gives CASSAGAGETQYF.

V and J are TRBV6-5 and TRBJ2-5; weak D call: TRBD2 (6 bases). Trimming removed 9 bases at V and 0 bases at J, with 14 bases between. From germline, CDR1 is MNHEY and CDR2 SVGAGI. The CDR3 loop spans 14 amino acids. This CDR3 reads CARGGHAYQETQYF. The CDR3 DNA sequence: TGTGCCAGGGGAGGACACGCGTACCAAGAGACCCAGTACTTC.

The gene calls are TRBV30 and TRBJ2-7, with 12 nucleotides matching TRBD1. The CDR3 totals 14 residues. Looked up from germline, CDR1 is GTSNPN and CDR2 is SVGIG (reference sequence). V was clipped by 3 bases and J by 9 bases; unmatched bases: 9. CDR3 sequence (DNA): TGTGCCTGGAGGGCGGGGACAGGGGGCGCAGGGCAGTACTTC. The encoded protein is CAWRAGTGGAGQYF.

The chain couples TRBV15 to TRBJ2-7; TRBD1 matches at 8 bases. The trim removed 4 bases at V and 5 bases at J, leaving 13 bases unmatched. The CDR3 consists of 16 residues. Germline V gene data show CDR1 as LNHNV and CDR2 as YYDKDF (reference sequence). The CDR3 sequence is CATSTRGVRGPDEQYF. In DNA form, the CDR3 reads TGTGCCACCAGCACAAGAGGCGTCAGGGGGCCGGACGAGCAGTACTTC. The variable domain in full, completed from reference TRBV15 and TRBJ2-7, reads DAMVIQNPRYQVTQFGKPVTLSCSQTLNHNVMYWYQQKSSQAPKLLFHYYDKDFNNEADTPDNFQSRRPNTSFCFLDIRSPGLGDTAMYLCATSTRGVRGPDEQYFGPGTRLTVT.

The chain is built from TRBV24-1 and TRBJ1-1; D call uncertain. Germline CDR1 KGHDR, CDR2 SFDVKD. The CDR3 extends over 11 amino acids. Trimming cost V 4 bases and J 5 bases, with 4 bases left between them. CDR3 in amino acids: CATSDGTEAFF. Written as DNA, the CDR3 is TGTGCCACCAGTGACGGAACTGAAGCTTTCTTT.

The V gene is TRBV5-4, the J gene TRBJ2-1, with D maybe TRBD2 (7 bases). Germline CDR1 reads SGHNT; CDR2 reads YYREEE (reference sequence). Between the trimmed V and J ends, which lost 0 bases and 6 bases, there was a span of 13 bases. This CDR3 is 15 amino acids long. The CDR3 nucleotides read TGTGCCAGCAGCTTGGAGGGGGGAGGGAGCAATGAGCAGTTCTTC. Its protein product is CASSLEGGGSNEQFF.

This rearrangement joins TRBV10-3 to TRBJ1-1; no clear D gene. The CDR3 loop spans 14 amino acids. V was cut by 10 bases and J by 2 bases, with 17 bases left in between. Germline CDR1 and CDR2: ENHRY and SYGVKD. The CDR3 region has the DNA TGTGCCACCCGGGTCGTGGGTTCCAACACTGAAGCTTTCTTT. This codes for CATRVVGSNTEAFF.

This clone appeared a single time. This rearrangement joins TRBV13 to TRBJ2-2; 9 bases align to TRBD1. This CDR3 is 15 amino acids long. Losses at the gene ends were 6 bases for V and 10 bases for J; bases not matched to a gene: 12. Germline V lookup: CDR1 PRHDT, CDR2 FYEKMQ (reference sequence). CDR3 sequence reads: CASRPTGGLQVELFF. The CDR3 DNA sequence: TGTGCCAGCAGACCCACAGGGGGCCTCCAAGTGGAGCTGTTTTTT. Based on the CDR3 plus reference TRBV13 and TRBJ2-2, the full variable domain is AAGVIQSPRHLIKEKRETATLKCYPIPRHDTVYWYQQGPGQDPQFLISFYEKMQSDKGSIPDRFSAQQFSDYHSELNMSSLELGDSALYFCASRPTGGLQVELFFGEGSRLTVL.

The J gene is TRBJ1-1, the V gene TRBV18; 8 bases agree with TRBD1. J lost 5 bases, V lost 0 bases, and 5 bases had no gene match. Germline CDR1 is KGHSH and CDR2 is LQKENI. The CDR3 has 15 residues. The CDR3 coding sequence is TGTGCCAGCTCACCACCGGACAGGGCACGAACTGAAGCTTTCTTT. It codes for CASSPPDRARTEAFF.

This chain connects TRBV6-4 to TRBJ2-2; D is unclear. Trimming pared 6 bases from V and 4 bases from J, leaving 15 bases between. This CDR3 spans 15 amino acids. Per the germline V gene, CDR1 is MRHNA and CDR2 is SNTAGT. The CDR3 DNA sequence: TGTGCCAGCAGCGGTGACTCTTCGTCCACCGGGGAGCTGTTTTTT. Amino acids: CASSGDSSSTGELFF.

The chain uses TRBV7-2 and TRBJ2-5; 11 bases fit TRBD2. The CDR3 loop spans 15 amino acids. The V gene's germline CDR1 is SGHTA and CDR2 FQGNSA. Losses at the gene ends were 3 bases for V and 5 bases for J; bases not matched to a gene: 5. The DNA of the CDR3 is TGTGCCAGCAGCTTCAATAGCGGGAGGGGGGAGACCCAGTACTTC. Its translation: CASSFNSGRGETQYF.

The CDR3 spells CASSPKSGGANTQYF. The CDR3 DNA reads as TGTGCCAGCAGCCCCAAAAGCGGGGGGGCTAATACGCAGTATTTT. The chain uses TRBV7-3 and TRBJ2-3, with 10 bases fitting TRBD2. Germline V lookup: CDR1 SGHTA, CDR2 FQGTGA. The CDR3 has 15 residues. Trimming cost V 5 bases and J 7 bases; bases outside gene matches: 9.

This rearrangement joins TRBV5-1 to TRBJ2-4; D is unclear. CDR1 and CDR2 from the germline V gene are SGHRS and YFSETQ. CDR3 length: 15 residues. The V gene lost 0 bases and the J gene lost 7 bases, with 14 bases spanning the gap. The CDR3 loop is CASSLEGSWRNIQYF. The CDR3 DNA reads TGCGCCAGCAGCTTGGAAGGATCATGGCGTAACATTCAGTACTTC.

This clone has at least ten counts. The rearrangement uses TRBV19 and TRBJ1-1; D unresolved. The germline CDR1 and CDR2 sequences are LNHDA and SQIVND (reference sequence). The CDR3 is 11 residues long. Trimming took 8 bases from V and 11 from J, leaving 15 bases between them. DNA for the CDR3: TGTGCCAGTGATTATCGGGGTTTGGCTTTCTTT. It is translated as CASDYRGLAFF.